The 7 T cell receptor beta chains listed next were all sequenced from one sample in a study of blood T cell repertoires in COVID-19. TCRdb keeps only in-frame clones here, not all; method: immunoSEQ multiplex PCR. The repertoire holds some 96,000 clones, with more than 70% as singletons. The sequenced material came from peripheral blood. Source of these receptors: a human donor in a cohort sampled during active COVID-19.

This clone was observed a single time. The chain has TRBV5-1 and TRBJ2-2, with 9 bases identical to TRBD2. Germline V gene lookup returns CDR1 SGHRS and CDR2 YFSETQ. The CDR3 is 17 residues long. The V segment lost 4 bases and the J segment 3 bases; nucleotides outside the gene matches: 10. CDR3 residues: CASSVKGSGRYTGELFF. The CDR3, as DNA: TGCGCCAGCAGCGTGAAGGGGAGCGGGAGGTACACCGGGGAGCTGTTTTTT. The full variable domain, completed using reference TRBV5-1 and TRBJ2-2, is KAGVTQTPRYLIKTRGQQVTLSCSPISGHRSVSWYQQTPGQGLQFLFEYFSETQRNKGNFPGRFSGRQFSNSRSEMNVSTLELGDSALYLCASSVKGSGRYTGELFFGEGSRLTVL.

This clone was seen more than once but under ten times. The DNA for the CDR3 is TGTGCCTGGAGGCTGACAGGGGTAACTGAAGCTTTCTTT. Protein sequence: CAWRLTGVTEAFF. The chain uses TRBV30 and TRBJ1-1, with 8 bases fitting TRBD1. V trimming: 3 bases; J trimming: 5 bases; junction bases outside the gene matches: 5. Looked up from germline, CDR1 is GTSNPN and CDR2 is SVGIG (reference sequence). The CDR3 loop spans 13 amino acids.

This chain uses TRBV19 with TRBJ1-6; D unresolved. The length of the CDR3 is 15 residues. Germline V gene data show CDR1 as LNHDA and CDR2 as SQIVND (reference sequence). Trimming cost V 1 base and J 9 bases, with 13 bases left between them. The CDR3 region is CASSIGGTSGSPLHF. In nucleotides, the CDR3 is TGTGCCAGTAGTATAGGAGGTACTTCGGGTTCACCCCTCCACTTT.

V is TRBV6-2 or TRBV6-3 and J is TRBJ2-5; 8 bases are shared with TRBD1. The V and J ends lost 0 bases and 5 bases, in that order; junction bases with no gene match: 8. The CDR3 contains 16 residues. From germline, CDR1 is MNHEY and CDR2 SVGEGT. In nucleotides, the CDR3 is TGTGCCAGCAGTTACTCTATTGGACAGGGCCTTGAGACCCAGTACTTC. Translated, it gives CASSYSIGQGLETQYF.

The rearrangement uses TRBV15 and TRBJ2-7, with TRBD1 matching 9 bases. Germline V gene sequence: CDR1 LNHNV, CDR2 YYDKDF (reference sequence). The CDR3 contains 14 residues. Unmatched junction bases numbered 8, after V lost 4 bases and J lost 7 bases. This chain's CDR3 is CATSTGTGQKEQYF. CDR3 sequence (DNA): TGTGCCACCAGCACCGGGACAGGGCAGAAGGAGCAGTACTTC.

This chain links TRBV5-1 with TRBJ2-5; D possibly corresponds to TRBD2 (7 bases). V lost 6 bases to trimming and J lost 2 bases, with 20 bases between them. The CDR3 consists of 16 residues. The germline CDR1 and CDR2 sequences are SGHRS and YFSETQ. The DNA of the CDR3 is TGCGCCAGCACCTCAGGTGGGGGGGGCCCTCAAGAGACCCAGTACTTC. It specifies CASTSGGGGPQETQYF.

The chain has TRBV7-2 and TRBJ2-1, with TRBD2 matching over 13 bases. The V and J ends lost 3 bases and 8 bases, in that order; junction bases with no gene match: 4. The CDR3 covers 15 residues. Per the germline V gene, CDR1 is SGHTA and CDR2 is FQGNSA. CDR3 protein: CASSFTSGRGDEQFF. The CDR3 DNA reads as TGTGCCAGCAGCTTCACTAGCGGGAGGGGAGATGAGCAGTTCTTC.